The TCR beta chain described here comes from a study of identifying expanded T cells in peripheral blood. Healthy donors had no documented immune events, such as infections, while sampled. Repertoires were generated with immunoSEQ multiplex PCR, while TCRdb's copy carries only in-frame clones and drops some. This table has about 81,000 clones, 84% appearing once. Details on this clone: What it binds is unknown.

Study results and limitations: Approximately 1.1 clones differed between technical replicates, versus 16.4 and 19 over time. Roughly two-week clone count variance significantly increased as total template count grew.

CDR3 size: 17 residues. CDR1 and CDR2 from the germline V gene are LNHNV and YYDKDF (reference sequence). The germline V and J ends were trimmed by 2 bases and 1 base, with 17 bases remaining between them. The origin of this receptor is a person aged 18 to 75 in good health. The chain employs TRBV15 and TRBJ1-1; D not certain. The source material was blood. The DNA for the CDR3 is TGTGCCACCAGCAGACAGACTCTAACCTGGGGGAACACTGAAGCTTTCTTT. This gives the protein CATSRQTLTWGNTEAFF.